This T cell receptor beta chain comes out of a study of blood T cell repertoires in COVID-19. Study-wide background: Acute and convalescent COVID-19 samples came from the United States, Italy and Spain. T cells, B-cell-depleted T cells, or PBMCs supplied cDNA or gDNA.

How the authors handled the data: The authors estimated nucleated cell counts from reference gene primer amplification. Assay: immunoSEQ multiplex PCR; the TCRdb copy retains only in-frame clones and omits some. V and J calls and clone size are those listed in that table; D and trimming were worked out from the DNA. The sample holds hundreds of thousands of clones; about 87% are singletons and the top ten take about 6%. The CDR3 runs 13 residues. Per the germline V gene, CDR1 is SEHNR and CDR2 is FQNEAQ (reference sequence). V was cut by 2 bases and J by 6 bases, with 8 bases left in between. Patients in Seattle were enrolled during active infection, then followed longitudinally.

The receptor was derived from a woman between 50 and 59 years old with COVID-19, enrolled during active disease. The V call is TRBV7-9, the J call TRBJ1-3, with no clear D. The specimen sequenced was peripheral blood. The DNA for the CDR3 is TGTGCCAGCAGCTTACCCTATTCAAACACCATATATTTT. Protein sequence: CASSLPYSNTIYF.